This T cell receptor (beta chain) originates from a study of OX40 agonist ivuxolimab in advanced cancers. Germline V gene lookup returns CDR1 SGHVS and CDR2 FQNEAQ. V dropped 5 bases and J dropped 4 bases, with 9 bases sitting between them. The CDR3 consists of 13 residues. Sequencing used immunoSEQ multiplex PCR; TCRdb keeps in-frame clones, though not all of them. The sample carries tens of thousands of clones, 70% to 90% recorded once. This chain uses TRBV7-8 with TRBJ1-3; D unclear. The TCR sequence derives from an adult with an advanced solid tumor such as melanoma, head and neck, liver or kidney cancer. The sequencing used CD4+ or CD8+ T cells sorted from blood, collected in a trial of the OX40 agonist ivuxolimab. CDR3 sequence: CASSLNDGNTIYF. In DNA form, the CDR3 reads TGTGCCAGCAGCCTAAACGACGGAAACACCATATATTTT.